What follows are 27 T cell receptor beta chains derived from one specimen sequenced in a study of cytomegalovirus exposure and HLA in healthy donors. Use of 60 Vbeta and 13 Jbeta primers characterized the PCR. Clones were read by immunoSEQ multiplex PCR, and TCRdb kept only the in-frame ones, dropping some. The sample lists some 200,000 clones; about 75% were seen once. Sequenced sample: PBMCs. These receptors were collected from a man aged 18 to 29 in good health and CMV-seronegative.

Written as DNA, the CDR3 is TGTGCCAGCAGCTTACAGGGGACCTACAATGAGCAGTTCTTC. Amino acid sequence: CASSLQGTYNEQFF. The rearrangement uses TRBV7-3 and TRBJ2-1; D perhaps matches TRBD1 (6 bases). The CDR3 loop spans 14 amino acids. Between the trimmed V and J ends, which lost 2 bases and 2 bases, there was a span of 7 bases. The germline gives CDR1 SGHTA, CDR2 FQGTGA.

J is TRBJ1-6 and V is TRBV10-3; possible D gene TRBD1, 6 bases. V lost 8 bases and J 5 bases, leaving 16 bases between the germline ends. The length of the CDR3 is 15 residues. Germline V gives CDR1 ENHRY, CDR2 SYGVKD. The CDR3 sequence: CAILKGGGNNSPLHF. In DNA, the CDR3 is TGTGCCATCCTTAAGGGGGGGGGCAATAATTCACCCCTCCACTTT.

In its sample, this clone was seen once. V gene TRBV28 combines with J gene TRBJ2-1; 9 positions match TRBD2. V dropped 7 bases and J dropped 5; count of bases not matched to a gene: 6. Germline V gene sequence: CDR1 MDHEN, CDR2 SYDVKM. The CDR3 is 14 amino acids. CDR3 sequence reads: CASTEGLAHNEQFF. The CDR3 DNA reads as TGTGCCAGCACTGAGGGACTAGCCCACAATGAGCAGTTCTTC. The variable domain in full, with the rest retrieved from reference TRBV28 and TRBJ2-1, is DVKVTQSSRYLVKRTGEKVFLECVQDMDHENMFWYRQDPGLGLRLIYFSYDVKMKEKGDIPEGYSVSREKKERFSLILESASTNQTSMYLCASTEGLAHNEQFFGPGTRLTVL.

V usage is TRBV6-4 and J usage is TRBJ2-1, with D tentatively TRBD1 (5 bases). Trimming cost V 0 bases and J 9 bases, with 18 bases left between them. The CDR3 has 16 amino acids. The V gene's germline CDR1 is MRHNA and CDR2 SNTAGT. The DNA for the CDR3 is TGTGCCAGCAGTGACTCCCACCGTAGTGGGGCCAGTGAGCAGTTCTTC. Amino acids: CASSDSHRSGASEQFF.

This clone is a singleton in its sample. The chain recombines TRBV9 with TRBJ2-3; possibly TRBD1 for D (6 bases). The CDR3 has 15 residues. The V and J ends lost 4 bases and 0 bases respectively, with 12 bases between them. From germline, CDR1 is SGDLS and CDR2 YYNGEE. The CDR3 spells CASSPHRASTDTQYF. The CDR3 DNA reads as TGTGCCAGCAGCCCTCACAGGGCTAGCACAGATACGCAGTATTTT.

The genes are TRBV18 and TRBJ2-5, with D unresolved. Trimming removed 0 bases from V and 1 base from J, with 12 bases in between. The CDR3 covers 16 residues. In germline, CDR1 is KGHSH, CDR2 LQKENI. For the CDR3, the DNA is TGTGCCAGCTCACCACCCCAGGCCCTCGGCCAAGAGACCCAGTACTTC. This codes for CASSPPQALGQETQYF.

This clone was seen only once. This chain connects TRBV7-9 to TRBJ2-7; 7 bases line up with TRBD1. J lost 3 bases, V lost 0 bases, and 8 bases had no gene match. The CDR3 is 16 amino acids. Germline CDR1 SEHNR, CDR2 FQNEAQ (reference sequence). DNA for the CDR3: TGTGCCAGCAGCTTAGCGGGGGCAGGGGGAGTCTACGAGCAGTACTTC. Protein product: CASSLAGAGGVYEQYF.

The sample holds one count of this clone. This CDR3 reads CASSLGGGNEQFF. The DNA for the CDR3 is TGTGCCAGCAGTTTGGGGGGGGGCAATGAGCAGTTCTTC. The chain couples TRBV28 to TRBJ2-1; 7 positions match TRBD2. With V trimmed by 3 bases and J by 6 bases, 2 bases remained unmatched. This CDR3 has 13 residues. Germline V gene lookup returns CDR1 MDHEN and CDR2 SYDVKM.

The chain combines TRBV5-1 with TRBJ2-3, with 8 positions matching TRBD2. Germline V lookup: CDR1 SGHRS, CDR2 YFSETQ. There are 17 residues in the CDR3. The trim removed 3 bases at V and 4 bases at J, leaving 13 bases unmatched. The CDR3 DNA is TGCGCCAGCAGCTCGGGCTTCTCCGGGGGGGGAGCAGATACGCAGTATTTT. Its translation is CASSSGFSGGGADTQYF.

The chain links TRBV27 to TRBJ2-4; the match to TRBD1 covers 7 bases. Germline CDR1 and CDR2: MNHEY and SMNVEV (reference sequence). The V segment lost 5 bases and the J segment 4 bases; nucleotides outside the gene matches: 8. The CDR3 has 15 amino acids. DNA of the CDR3: TGTGCCAGCAGTCGGGTCGGGGACAGTAAAAACATTCAGTACTTC. Amino acids: CASSRVGDSKNIQYF.

This clone has a count of ten or more. This sequence joins TRBV6-4 and TRBJ2-3; TRBD1 might be the D (6 bases). Germline CDR1 and CDR2: MRHNA and SNTAGT. The CDR3 consists of 13 residues. V lost 0 bases, J lost 10 bases, and 11 bases lay in between. DNA of the CDR3: TGTGCCAGCAGTGACTCGACCCAGGGGCCGCAGTATTTT. It specifies CASSDSTQGPQYF.

The chain has TRBV28 and TRBJ2-3; TRBD1 aligns across 7 bases. J was trimmed by 1 base and V by 6 bases; bases with no gene match: 4. The germline CDR1 and CDR2 sequences are MDHEN and SYDVKM. The CDR3 loop spans 14 amino acids. DNA of the CDR3: TGTGCCAGCAGCCATGGACAGGGCACAGATACGCAGTATTTT. Its protein product is CASSHGQGTDTQYF.

The chain combines TRBV19 with TRBJ2-1; tentatively, D is TRBD2 (5 bases). The germline gives CDR1 LNHDA, CDR2 SQIVND (reference sequence). V was trimmed by 9 bases and J by 4 bases, leaving 16 bases between them. The CDR3 is made up of 14 amino acids. CDR3 sequence: CASQRPGLYNEQFF. Written as DNA, the CDR3 is TGTGCCAGCCAGCGACCGGGATTATACAATGAGCAGTTCTTC.

This chain connects TRBV19 to TRBJ2-7, with 7 bases aligning to TRBD1. The trim removed 3 bases at V and 1 base at J, leaving 6 bases unmatched. The CDR3 has 15 amino acids. The germline V gene has CDR1 LNHDA and CDR2 SQIVND (reference sequence). The CDR3 loop is CASSMLNRGSYEQYF. The CDR3 coding sequence is TGTGCCAGTAGTATGCTGAACAGGGGTTCCTACGAGCAGTACTTC.

Here the CDR3 DNA reads TGTGCCAGCAGCTGGAAGGCAGGCTCCTACGAGCAGTACTTC. Its protein product is CASSWKAGSYEQYF. The V gene is TRBV7-2, the J gene TRBJ2-7; D is unresolved. V shed 4 bases and J shed 0 bases, with 10 bases lying between them. The germline V gene encodes CDR1 SGHTA and CDR2 FQGNSA. The length of the CDR3 is 14 residues.

The chain carries TRBV11-2 and TRBJ1-1; the D is unclear. The CDR3 length is 15 residues. Looked up from germline, CDR1 is SGHAT and CDR2 is FQNNGV. Trimming cost V 1 base and J 0 bases, with 9 bases left between them. CDR3 in amino acids: CASSLVEHMNTEAFF. As DNA, the CDR3 is TGTGCCAGCAGCTTAGTCGAACATATGAACACTGAAGCTTTCTTT.

The genes are TRBV5-5 and TRBJ2-1, with 9 bases matching TRBD2. The CDR3 length is 18 residues. V lost 1 base to trimming and J lost 6 bases; unmatched junction nucleotides: 14. Germline CDR1 and CDR2: SGHKS and YYEKEE (reference sequence). The CDR3 here is CASSLSPTGSGGTNEQFF. The CDR3 DNA is TGTGCCAGCAGCTTGTCCCCAACTGGTAGCGGGGGTACCAATGAGCAGTTCTTC.

V usage is TRBV7-2 and J usage is TRBJ2-2; 11 nucleotides agree with TRBD2. CDR3 length: 15 residues. V lost 3 bases to trimming and J lost 6 bases; unmatched junction nucleotides: 3. Germline V gives CDR1 SGHTA, CDR2 FQGNSA. The CDR3 sequence is CASSLTSGDAGELFF. The CDR3 DNA follows: TGTGCCAGCAGCTTGACTAGCGGGGACGCCGGGGAGCTGTTTTTT.

V and J are TRBV6-1 and TRBJ2-2, with 8 bases fitting TRBD1. The CDR3 has 15 amino acids. Germline V gives CDR1 MNHNS, CDR2 SASEGT. In DNA, the CDR3 is TGTGCAGAACAGGGGGATTCCCCGAACACCGGGGAGCTGTTTTTT. Residues: CAEQGDSPNTGELFF.

This clone was counted a few times. The chain employs TRBV5-1 and TRBJ1-4, with a tentative D call TRBD1 (5 bases). With 3 bases removed from V and 6 bases from J, the gap between germline ends came to 6 bases. CDR3 length equals 12 residues. Germline V gives CDR1 SGHRS, CDR2 YFSETQ. CDR3 protein: CASSSQDEKLFF. The CDR3 nucleotides read TGCGCCAGCAGCTCACAGGATGAAAAACTGTTTTTT. Drawing the rest from reference TRBV5-1 and TRBJ1-4, the complete variable domain is KAGVTQTPRYLIKTRGQQVTLSCSPISGHRSVSWYQQTPGQGLQFLFEYFSETQRNKGNFPGRFSGRQFSNSRSEMNVSTLELGDSALYLCASSSQDEKLFFGSGTQLSVL.

The CDR3 DNA reads as TGTGCCAGCAGCTTAGTAGGGGACACTGAAGCTTTCTTT. It translates to CASSLVGDTEAFF. The chain is built from TRBV7-2 and TRBJ1-1, with D perhaps TRBD1 (5 bases). Trimming removed 1 base from V and 3 bases from J, with 6 bases in between. Germline V gene sequence: CDR1 SGHTA, CDR2 FQGNSA. CDR3 length equals 13 residues.

Here the CDR3 DNA reads TGTGCCAGCAGCTTTGGGGCAGGGACTGAAGCTTTCTTT. This encodes CASSFGAGTEAFF. This chain links TRBV7-9 with TRBJ1-1; D possibly corresponds to TRBD1 (5 bases). Germline-derived CDR1 and CDR2 are SEHNR and FQNEAQ (reference sequence). V was cut by 3 bases and J by 5 bases, with 10 bases left in between. This CDR3 has 13 residues.

This chain joins TRBV4-3 and TRBJ2-2; TRBD2 matches at 10 bases. There are 17 residues in the CDR3. Germline CDR1 is LGHNA and CDR2 is YSLEER. With 0 bases clipped from V and 1 base from J, the junction kept 2 bases outside the gene matches. The CDR3 here is CASSQEGLALNTGELFF. The CDR3, as DNA: TGCGCCAGCAGCCAAGAGGGACTAGCGCTGAACACCGGGGAGCTGTTTTTT.

In this sample, this clone turned up a few times. The V and J genes are TRBV6-6 and TRBJ1-1; possible D gene TRBD1, 6 bases. The V gene lost 6 bases and the J gene lost 4 bases, with 18 bases spanning the gap. The CDR3 is 15 residues long. Germline lookup yields CDR1 MNHNY and CDR2 SVGAGI (reference sequence). CDR3 amino acids: CASSLGAGRGTEAFF. The CDR3 DNA is TGTGCCAGCAGCCTGGGGGCAGGGAGGGGCACTGAAGCTTTCTTT.

The chain employs TRBV4-3 and TRBJ1-4; weak D call: TRBD1 (6 bases). CDR1 is LGHNA, CDR2 YSLEER, per germline. The CDR3 length is 17 residues. Trimming left V 4 bases short and J 4 bases short, with 19 bases between. CDR3 in amino acids: CASSRPQRGHGNEKLFF. The CDR3 region has the DNA TGCGCCAGCAGCCGCCCCCAACGGGGACACGGTAATGAAAAACTGTTTTTT.

This clone was counted many times. The same CDR3 is also encoded by other DNA sequences in this sample. The chain links TRBV5-1 to TRBJ1-1, with TRBD1 as a possible D gene (5 bases). The CDR3 has 14 amino acids. With 0 bases removed from V and 5 bases from J, the gap between germline ends came to 11 bases. From germline, CDR1 is SGHRS and CDR2 YFSETQ. The DNA of the CDR3 is TGCGCCAGCAGCTTGGAAGCAGGGAGGACTGAAGCTTTCTTT. Its protein product is CASSLEAGRTEAFF.

J is TRBJ1-2 and V is TRBV11-1; D ambiguous. Germline V CDR1 and CDR2: SGHAT, FQDESV (reference sequence). This CDR3 has 12 residues. V dropped 1 base and J dropped 3 bases, with 3 bases sitting between them. In DNA, the CDR3 is TGTGCCAGCAGCTTAGGAGACTATGGCTACACCTTC. Amino acid sequence: CASSLGDYGYTF. Full variable domain (rest looked up from reference TRBV11-1 and TRBJ1-2): EAEVAQSPRYKITEKSQAVAFWCDPISGHATLYWYRQILGQGPELLVQFQDESVVDDSQLPKDRFSAERLKGVDSTLKIQPAELGDSAMYLCASSLGDYGYTFGSGTRLTVV.